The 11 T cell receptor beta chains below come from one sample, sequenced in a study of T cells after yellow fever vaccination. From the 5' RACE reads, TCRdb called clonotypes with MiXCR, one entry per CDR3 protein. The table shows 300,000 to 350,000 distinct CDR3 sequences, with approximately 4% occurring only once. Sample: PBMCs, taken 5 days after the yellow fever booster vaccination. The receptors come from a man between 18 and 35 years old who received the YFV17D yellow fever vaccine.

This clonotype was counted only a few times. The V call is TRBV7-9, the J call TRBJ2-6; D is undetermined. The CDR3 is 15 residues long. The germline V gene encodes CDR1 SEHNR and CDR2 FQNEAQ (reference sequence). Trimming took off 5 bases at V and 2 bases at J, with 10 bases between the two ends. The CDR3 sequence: CASSAIRAGANVLTF. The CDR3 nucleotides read TGTGCCAGCAGCGCCATTCGGGCTGGGGCCAACGTCCTGACTTTC.

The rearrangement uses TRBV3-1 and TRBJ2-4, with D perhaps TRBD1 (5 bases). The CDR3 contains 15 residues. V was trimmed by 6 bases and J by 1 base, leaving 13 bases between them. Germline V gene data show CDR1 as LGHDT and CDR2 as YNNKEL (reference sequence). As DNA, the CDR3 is TGTGCCAGCAGTAAGATAGGGGTGGCCAAAAACATTCAGTACTTC. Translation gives CASSKIGVAKNIQYF. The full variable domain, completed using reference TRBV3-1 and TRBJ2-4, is DTAVSQTPKYLVTQMGNDKSIKCEQNLGHDTMYWYKQDSKKFLKIMFSYNNKELIINETVPNRFSPKSPDKAHLNLHINSLELGDSAVYFCASSKIGVAKNIQYFGAGTRLSVL.

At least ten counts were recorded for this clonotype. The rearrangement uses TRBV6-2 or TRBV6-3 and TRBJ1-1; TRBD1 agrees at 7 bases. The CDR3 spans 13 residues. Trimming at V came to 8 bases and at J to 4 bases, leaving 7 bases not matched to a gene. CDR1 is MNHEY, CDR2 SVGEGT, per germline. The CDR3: CASALQGLTEAFF. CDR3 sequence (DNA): TGTGCCAGCGCTTTACAGGGGCTCACTGAAGCTTTCTTT.

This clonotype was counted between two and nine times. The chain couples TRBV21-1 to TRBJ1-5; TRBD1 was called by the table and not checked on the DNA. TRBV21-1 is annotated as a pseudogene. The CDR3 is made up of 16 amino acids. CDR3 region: CASSSFRGQYNQPQHF. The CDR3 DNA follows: TGTGCCAGCAGCTCGTTCAGGGGACAGTATAATCAGCCCCAGCATTTT.

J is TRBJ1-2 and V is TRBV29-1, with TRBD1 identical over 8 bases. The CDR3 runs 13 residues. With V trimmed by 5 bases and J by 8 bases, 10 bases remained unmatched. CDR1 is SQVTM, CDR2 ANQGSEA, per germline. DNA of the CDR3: TGCAGCGTTTCTAGACAGGGGAGCCGAGGCTACACCTTC. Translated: CSVSRQGSRGYTF.

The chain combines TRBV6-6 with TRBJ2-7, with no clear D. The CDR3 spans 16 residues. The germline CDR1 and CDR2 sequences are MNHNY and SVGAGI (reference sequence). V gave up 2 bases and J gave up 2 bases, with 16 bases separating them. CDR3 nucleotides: TGTGCCAGCAGTTACGGTCGGTCCCAGGTGCCCTACGAGCAGTACTTC. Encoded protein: CASSYGRSQVPYEQYF.

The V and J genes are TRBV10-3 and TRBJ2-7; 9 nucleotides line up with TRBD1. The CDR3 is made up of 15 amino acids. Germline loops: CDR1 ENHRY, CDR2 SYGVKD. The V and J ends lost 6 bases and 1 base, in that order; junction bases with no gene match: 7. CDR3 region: CAIRPGQGLSYEQYF. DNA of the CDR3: TGTGCCATCAGGCCGGGACAGGGCTTATCCTACGAGCAGTACTTC.

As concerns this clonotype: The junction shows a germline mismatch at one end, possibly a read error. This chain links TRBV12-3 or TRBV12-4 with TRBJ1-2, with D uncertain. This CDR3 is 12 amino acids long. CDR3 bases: TGCCTATTAAATAGGGCGCACTATGGCTACACCTTC. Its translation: CLLNRAHYGYTF.

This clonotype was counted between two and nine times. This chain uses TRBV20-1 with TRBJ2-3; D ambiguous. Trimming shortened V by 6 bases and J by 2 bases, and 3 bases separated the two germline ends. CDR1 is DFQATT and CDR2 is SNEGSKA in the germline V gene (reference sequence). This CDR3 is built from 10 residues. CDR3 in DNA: TGCAGTGCCCTCACAGATACGCAGTATTTT. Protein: CSALTDTQYF.

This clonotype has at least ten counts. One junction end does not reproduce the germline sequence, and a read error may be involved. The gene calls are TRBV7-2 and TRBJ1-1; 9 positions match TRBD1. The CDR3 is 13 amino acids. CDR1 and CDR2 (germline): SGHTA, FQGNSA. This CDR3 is CASSRQGDTEAFF. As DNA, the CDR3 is TGCGCCAGCAGCCGACAGGGGGACACTGAAGCTTTCTTT.

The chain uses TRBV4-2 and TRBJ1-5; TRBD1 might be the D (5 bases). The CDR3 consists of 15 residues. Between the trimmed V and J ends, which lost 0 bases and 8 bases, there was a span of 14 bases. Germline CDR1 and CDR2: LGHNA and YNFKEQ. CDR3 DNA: TGTGCCAGCAGCCAAGATCCGGGGCCGAGGGAGCCCCAGCATTTT. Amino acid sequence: CASSQDPGPREPQHF.